The rows below give T cell receptor beta chains drawn from one sample of a study of T cell responses to AZD1222 COVID-19 vaccine. TCRdb keeps only in-frame clones here, not all; method: immunoSEQ multiplex PCR. The top ten clones hold over 12% of a sample with over 85,000 clones, about 88% of them seen once. Sequencing used peripheral blood, obtained 28 days after the second AZD1222 dose. All receptors derive from an adult who received the AZD1222 COVID-19 vaccine. The CDR3 runs from the conserved cysteine through the conserved F or W. D genes are given only for firm matches. Only part of the rows carry a size: once, few, many, or a class if the clone is expanded.

TRBJ1-2	TRBV28	-	few	CASSFSGGAYGYTF
TRBJ1-1	TRBV3-1/TRBV3-2	-	-	CASSPREGWLNTEAFF
TRBJ1-3	TRBV29-1	-	-	CSVVFQGNTIYF
TRBJ1-4	TRBV27	-	-	CASSLAVGEYGEKLFF
TRBJ1-3	TRBV11-2	-	-	CASSLGHRGNTIYF
TRBJ2-3	TRBV3-1/TRBV3-2	-	-	CASSQVSTDTQYF
TRBJ2-2	TRBV19	TRBD2	-	CASSPIYWTSGTGELFF
TRBJ2-2	TRBV11-3	-	-	CASSLVGGQNTGELFF
TRBJ2-6	TRBV3-1/TRBV3-2	-	-	CASSHRLGSGANVLTF
TRBJ2-7	TRBV7-9	TRBD1	-	CASSLGTGSYEQYF
TRBJ2-7	TRBV5-1	-	-	CASSLTVTSYEQYF
TRBJ2-4	TRBV5-8	-	-	CASSLASGVLAKNIQYF
TRBJ1-3	TRBV5-4	-	few	CASSWGGESSGNTIYF
TRBJ2-3	TRBV18	-	-	CASSPPHGGHETQYF
TRBJ2-3	TRBV6-1	-	-	CASSEWASSDEDTQYF
TRBJ2-2	TRBV3-1/TRBV3-2	TRBD1	-	CASSLQGAAGELFF
TRBJ2-1	TRBV18	TRBD2	few	CASSPSRRGSSYNEQFF
TRBJ1-4	TRBV6-1	-	-	CASSEPDRPRPTNEKLFF
TRBJ1-1	TRBV19	-	once	CASSPSGMAGTEAFF
TRBJ1-1	TRBV2	TRBD1	-	CASRAGGGGEAFF
TRBJ1-2	TRBV10-3	-	-	CAISAQGGRTYGYTF
TRBJ2-7	TRBV27	-	few	CASSLTGISARNEQYF
TRBJ2-1	TRBV19	TRBD2	-	CASSSGRANEQFF
TRBJ1-1	TRBV3-1/TRBV3-2	TRBD1	-	CASSQRQGGRAFF
TRBJ1-1	TRBV7-9	-	-	CASSPMGTYNTEAFF
TRBJ1-1	TRBV10-3	-	-	CAIRRGGDQNTEAFF
TRBJ2-3	TRBV5-5	-	-	CASTRDVDTQYF
TRBJ2-2	TRBV5-1	TRBD2	-	CASSRGANTGELFF
TRBJ1-2	TRBV10-3	-	-	CAISDPGQVGANYGYTF
TRBJ2-5	TRBV25-1	-	-	CASSQGTSWETQYF
TRBJ1-5	TRBV21-1	-	few	CASINENRVLPQPQHF
TRBJ1-3	TRBV6-4	TRBD1	-	CASSRGGQGRRDTIYF
TRBJ1-5	TRBV20-1	-	-	CSARWGQPQHF
TRBJ1-2	TRBV14	-	-	CASSPMGALYGYTF
TRBJ1-2	TRBV6-5	-	-	CASTQRQGSYGYTF
TRBJ1-6	TRBV7-3	-	-	CASSGSSNSPLHF
TRBJ1-1	TRBV28	TRBD1	-	CASSLLGTGSEAFF
TRBJ1-2	TRBV18	-	-	CASSQQNQGEGYTF
TRBJ2-3	TRBV6-5	-	-	CASNRDSTDTQYF
TRBJ1-1	TRBV11-3	TRBD1	-	CASSRGQGRVTEAFF
TRBJ1-2	TRBV9	-	-	CASSSPPGGYTF
TRBJ1-6	TRBV5-1	-	-	CASSLARNNSPLHF
TRBJ1-1	TRBV6-2/TRBV6-3	-	-	CASSYFGSRVEAFF
TRBJ1-2	TRBV9	-	-	CASSVDSLRDGYTF
TRBJ1-2	TRBV30	-	few	CAWSFSGTTNYGYTF
TRBJ1-6	TRBV2	TRBD1	-	CASTDRGWAYNSPLHF
TRBJ2-4	TRBV10-3	-	-	CAISEDSGINIQYF
TRBJ1-6	TRBV4-3	TRBD1	-	CASSQDSGGWSPLHF
TRBJ1-2	TRBV12-3/TRBV12-4	-	-	CASNKGDHGYTF
TRBJ2-2	TRBV4-3	TRBD2	-	CASSPSGKGTGELFF
TRBJ2-2	TRBV7-2	TRBD2	-	CASSLAYASGSGVAGELFF
TRBJ2-7	TRBV7-8	TRBD2	-	CASSSTSGRGFEQYF
TRBJ1-3	TRBV7-9	-	-	CATPWGSGNTIYF
TRBJ1-2	TRBV27	TRBD1	once	CASTPRQGARKGYTF
TRBJ1-5	TRBV5-8	-	-	CARIERGGGGNQPQHF